The 23 T cell receptor beta chains given below trace back to one sample, sequenced in a study of blood T cell repertoires in COVID-19. Method: immunoSEQ multiplex PCR; TCRdb's copy keeps in-frame clones and lacks some. The repertoire holds some 270,000 clones, around 83% seen once, with roughly 6.7% in the top ten. Sequenced sample: PBMCs or T cells enriched from blood (not recorded which). The receptors shown here come from a woman between 50 and 59 years old who had been exposed to COVID-19.

Only one count was recorded for this clone. This sequence joins TRBV5-1 and TRBJ1-1, with TRBD1 as a possible D gene (5 bases). This CDR3 has 14 amino acids. Trimming cost V 2 bases and J 1 base, with 9 bases left between them. Germline V lookup: CDR1 SGHRS, CDR2 YFSETQ. The CDR3 DNA reads TGCGCCAGCAGCTTTGGAGGGACGAACACTGAAGCTTTCTTT. It translates to CASSFGGTNTEAFF.

The J gene is TRBJ1-1, the V gene TRBV27; TRBD1 agrees at 7 bases. Germline V gives CDR1 MNHEY, CDR2 SMNVEV (reference sequence). V dropped 6 bases and J dropped 7; count of bases not matched to a gene: 17. There are 16 residues in the CDR3. CDR3 in DNA: TGTGCCAGCAGACCAACCCATCCAGGGGGAAGGGGTGAAGCTTTCTTT. Amino acid sequence: CASRPTHPGGRGEAFF.

The chain combines TRBV4-3 with TRBJ1-6; D remains ambiguous. This CDR3 spans 14 amino acids. V gave up 0 bases and J gave up 10 bases, with 10 bases separating them. Germline V gene sequence: CDR1 LGHNA, CDR2 YSLEER. Here the CDR3 DNA reads TGCGCCAGCAGCCAAGATGTGGCCCCGTCACCCCTCCACTTT. It is translated as CASSQDVAPSPLHF.

This CDR3 reads CASSVDGDRGLKTFF. Written as DNA, the CDR3 is TGTGCCAGCAGCGTAGATGGGGACAGGGGCCTCAAAACTTTCTTT. This sequence joins TRBV9 and TRBJ1-1; TRBD1 matches at 10 bases. Germline V gene lookup returns CDR1 SGDLS and CDR2 YYNGEE. The CDR3 totals 15 residues. Unmatched junction bases numbered 11, after V lost 0 bases and J lost 12 bases.

The chain couples TRBV6-4 to TRBJ1-1, with 7 nucleotides matching TRBD1. The CDR3 spans 15 residues. In germline, CDR1 is MRHNA, CDR2 SNTAGT. The J segment lost 5 bases and the V segment lost 2 bases, leaving 8 bases of the junction unmatched. CDR3 sequence reads: CASSDGTARPTEAFF. The CDR3 coding sequence is TGTGCCAGCAGTGACGGGACAGCGAGACCGACTGAAGCTTTCTTT.

This chain connects TRBV6-2 or TRBV6-3 to TRBJ1-2; 7 bases fit TRBD1. The CDR3 spans 14 residues. The V gene's germline CDR1 is MNHEY and CDR2 SVGEGT. Trimming took 5 bases from V and 1 from J; bases not matched to a gene: 4. The CDR3 coding sequence is TGTGCCAGCAGTATGACAGGGTTTAACTATGGCTACACCTTC. It yields the protein CASSMTGFNYGYTF.

This sequence joins TRBV28 and TRBJ2-3; 9 positions agree with TRBD2. V was clipped by 2 bases and J by 3 bases; unmatched bases: 6. Germline V CDR1 and CDR2: MDHEN, SYDVKM. This CDR3 comprises 16 residues. The CDR3 DNA sequence: TGTGCCAGCAGTTTAAGGCGGGGGGGAAGGACAGATACGCAGTATTTT. This translates into CASSLRRGGRTDTQYF.

The V and J genes are TRBV5-1 and TRBJ2-7; no reliable D call. V dropped 0 bases and J dropped 2 bases, with 21 bases sitting between them. The CDR3 totals 18 residues. Germline V gene data show CDR1 as SGHRS and CDR2 as YFSETQ. CDR3 bases: TGCGCCAGCAGCTTGGGTTTTATCCCCCAGGTAACCCCCTACGAGCAGTACTTC. Translated: CASSLGFIPQVTPYEQYF.

The table lists this clone with a few counts. The rearrangement links TRBV5-4 to TRBJ1-2; weak D call: TRBD1 (5 bases). Germline V gives CDR1 SGHNT, CDR2 YYREEE (reference sequence). V dropped 6 bases and J dropped 2 bases, with 17 bases sitting between them. This CDR3 is 15 amino acids long. The CDR3 DNA sequence: TGTGCCAGCATGGCCCGCGGGGCGGGGAACTATGGCTACACCTTC. It is translated as CASMARGAGNYGYTF.

The J gene is TRBJ1-2, the V gene TRBV5-6, with D hard to call. With 4 bases removed from V and 3 bases from J, the gap between germline ends came to 13 bases. The germline V gene has CDR1 SGHDT and CDR2 YYEEEE. This CDR3 has 14 residues. The CDR3 here is CASSAASGYYGYTF. In DNA, the CDR3 is TGTGCCAGCAGCGCCGCCTCAGGCTACTATGGCTACACCTTC.

The V call is TRBV5-1, the J call TRBJ1-1; 8 positions match TRBD1. The length of the CDR3 is 15 residues. Looked up from germline, CDR1 is SGHRS and CDR2 is YFSETQ. The J segment lost 3 bases and the V segment lost 4 bases, leaving 8 bases of the junction unmatched. The CDR3 DNA follows: TGCGCCAGCAGCCCCGCCGGACAGGGCGACACTGAAGCTTTCTTT. Translating gives CASSPAGQGDTEAFF.

The chain recombines TRBV27 with TRBJ1-2, with no clear D. This CDR3 contains 14 residues. V gave up 2 bases and J gave up 4 bases, with 11 bases separating them. CDR1 is MNHEY and CDR2 is SMNVEV in the germline V gene (reference sequence). CDR3 DNA sequence: TGTGCCAGCAGTTTAATTGGGGAGGGCTATGGCTACACCTTC. This sequence encodes CASSLIGEGYGYTF.

The V gene is TRBV19, the J gene TRBJ2-7; the D gene is possibly TRBD2 (6 bases). CDR3 size: 17 residues. Deletions cut 1 base from V and 1 base from J, with 17 bases between. The germline gives CDR1 LNHDA, CDR2 SQIVND (reference sequence). In nucleotides, the CDR3 is TGTGCCAGTAGTATAGCTACTGGGCAGACTAGATCCTACGAGCAGTACTTC. Translating gives CASSIATGQTRSYEQYF.

The rearrangement uses TRBV3-1 (or the pseudogene TRBV3-2) and TRBJ2-5, with D possibly TRBD1 on 5 matching bases. Trimming shortened V by 4 bases and J by 1 base, and 10 bases separated the two germline ends. Germline V gene lookup returns CDR1 LGHDT and CDR2 YNNKEL (reference sequence). The CDR3 covers 14 residues. CDR3 residues: CASSRWGPQETQYF. CDR3 DNA: TGTGCCAGCAGCCGGTGGGGCCCCCAAGAGACCCAGTACTTC.

This rearrangement joins TRBV29-1 to TRBJ2-7, with 10 bases matching TRBD1. The ends lost 8 bases at V and 2 bases at J; junction bases unmatched: 6. Germline CDR1 and CDR2: SQVTM and ANQGSEA. CDR3 length: 13 residues. CDR3 amino acids: CSTRTGGAYEQYF. In nucleotides, the CDR3 is TGCAGCACGCGGACAGGGGGTGCCTACGAGCAGTACTTC.

This clone was observed a handful of times. The chain recombines TRBV7-3 with TRBJ1-2; a possible D gene is TRBD1 (5 bases). V lost 5 bases and J lost 6, with 13 bases in between. CDR1 is SGHTA and CDR2 is FQGTGA in the germline V gene. This CDR3 has 13 residues. The CDR3 protein is CASSTGSGDGYTF. In nucleotides, the CDR3 is TGTGCCAGCAGCACCGGGTCGGGGGATGGCTACACCTTC.

The chain joins TRBV13 to TRBJ1-1, with D maybe TRBD1 (6 bases). V was pared by 4 bases and J by 5 bases, with 11 bases between. This CDR3 has 13 residues. Germline V gene data show CDR1 as PRHDT and CDR2 as FYEKMQ (reference sequence). CDR3 DNA sequence: TGTGCCAGCAGCTCTTCAGGGGTAACTGAAGCTTTCTTT. This codes for CASSSSGVTEAFF.

The chain is built from TRBV12-3 or TRBV12-4 and TRBJ1-2, with D perhaps matching TRBD1 (6 bases). CDR3 length: 13 amino acids. Trimming stripped 4 bases from V and 8 bases from J, with 14 bases between. The CDR3 loop reads CASSWGHVQGYTF. CDR3 DNA: TGTGCCAGCAGTTGGGGACATGTTCAAGGCTACACCTTC.

The genes are TRBV13 and TRBJ2-2; 9 bases map to TRBD1. Germline V gene lookup returns CDR1 PRHDT and CDR2 FYEKMQ (reference sequence). J lost 9 bases, V lost 5 bases, and 7 bases had no gene match. The CDR3 totals 14 residues. CDR3 in amino acids: CASSPDRGLRELFF. CDR3 DNA: TGTGCCAGCAGCCCGGACAGGGGCTTAAGGGAGCTGTTTTTT.

The chain uses TRBV30 and TRBJ2-1; perhaps TRBD1 as D (6 bases). This CDR3 comprises 13 residues. The germline V gene has CDR1 GTSNPN and CDR2 SVGIG (reference sequence). Trimming pared 2 bases from V and 10 bases from J, leaving 15 bases between. CDR3 in DNA: TGTGCCTGGAGTCCTACAGGGTTTGGGGAGCAGTTCTTC. Amino acids: CAWSPTGFGEQFF.

As DNA, the CDR3 is TGTGCCAGTACTGCGACCGGAGATTCACCCCTCCACTTT. Residues: CASTATGDSPLHF. The genes are TRBV19 and TRBJ1-6; D ambiguous. The germline V and J ends were trimmed by 7 bases and 8 bases, with 12 bases remaining between them. The germline gives CDR1 LNHDA, CDR2 SQIVND (reference sequence). CDR3 length: 13 residues.

This clone has only a few counts. The chain is built from TRBV9 and TRBJ2-1; D call uncertain. The V and J ends lost 0 bases and 2 bases respectively, with 6 bases between them. Germline V lookup: CDR1 SGDLS, CDR2 YYNGEE. This CDR3 is 14 amino acids long. The CDR3 DNA reads as TGTGCCAGCAGCGTAGGAGGCGCCTACAATGAGCAGTTCTTC. It translates to CASSVGGAYNEQFF.

This clone occurred once. The chain joins TRBV14 to TRBJ2-5; D is possibly TRBD1 (5 bases). Per the germline V gene, CDR1 is SGHDN and CDR2 is FVKESK. V lost 4 bases to trimming and J lost 2 bases, with 20 bases between them. The CDR3 covers 17 residues. As DNA, the CDR3 is TGTGCCAGCAGCCGTAAACGGGTGCTAGGGGTGCAAGAGACCCAGTACTTC. This gives the protein CASSRKRVLGVQETQYF. The full variable domain, in which reference TRBV14 and TRBJ2-5 provide the parts outside the CDR3, is EAGVTQFPSHSVIEKGQTVTLRCDPISGHDNLYWYRRVMGKEIKFLLHFVKESKQDESGMPNNRFLAERTGGTYSTLKVQPAELEDSGVYFCASSRKRVLGVQETQYFGPGTRLLVL.